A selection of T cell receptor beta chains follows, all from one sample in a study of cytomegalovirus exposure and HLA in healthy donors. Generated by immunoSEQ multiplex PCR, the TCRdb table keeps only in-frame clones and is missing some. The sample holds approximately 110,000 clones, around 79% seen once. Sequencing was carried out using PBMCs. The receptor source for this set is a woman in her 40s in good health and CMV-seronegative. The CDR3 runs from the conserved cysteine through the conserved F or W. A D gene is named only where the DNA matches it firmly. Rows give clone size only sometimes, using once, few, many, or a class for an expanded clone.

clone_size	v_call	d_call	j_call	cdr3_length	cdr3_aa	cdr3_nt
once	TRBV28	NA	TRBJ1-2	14	CASSSGTTNYGYTF	TGTGCCAGCAGTTCCGGGACAACTAACTATGGCTACACCTTC
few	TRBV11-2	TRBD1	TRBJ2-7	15	CASSFLSGTAFEQYF	TGTGCCAGCAGCTTCCTGTCCGGGACAGCTTTCGAGCAGTACTTC
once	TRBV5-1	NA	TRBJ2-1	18	CASSLARFGGGHLNEQFF	TGCGCCAGCAGCTTGGCCCGATTTGGCGGGGGCCATTTGAATGAGCAGTTCTTC
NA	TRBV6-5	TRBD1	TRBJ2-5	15	CASRWKGGPQETQYF	TGTGCCAGCAGGTGGAAAGGGGGCCCCCAAGAGACCCAGTACTTC
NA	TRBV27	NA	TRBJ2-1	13	CASSFPGGREQFF	TGTGCCAGCAGTTTTCCCGGGGGTCGGGAGCAGTTCTTC
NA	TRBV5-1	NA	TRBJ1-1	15	CASSSTGQRNTEAFF	TGCGCCAGCAGCTCAACGGGACAAAGGAACACTGAAGCTTTCTTT
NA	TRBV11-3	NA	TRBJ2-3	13	CASSVSLADTQYF	TGTGCCAGCAGCGTAAGCCTAGCGGATACGCAGTATTTT
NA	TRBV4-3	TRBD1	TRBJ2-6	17	CASSQDYGTAGANALTF	TGCGCCAGCAGCCAAGATTATGGGACAGCTGGGGCCAACGCCCTGACTTTC
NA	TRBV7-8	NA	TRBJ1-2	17	CASSERGVGGGNYGYTF	TGTGCCAGCAGCGAGCGGGGGGTGGGCGGGGGTAACTATGGCTACACCTTC
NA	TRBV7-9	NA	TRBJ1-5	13	CASSLESNQPQHF	TGTGCCAGCAGCTTAGAATCGAATCAGCCCCAGCATTTT
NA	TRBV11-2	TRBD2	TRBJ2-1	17	CASSLGGSLAGYNEQFF	TGTGCCAGCAGCTTAGGAGGGAGCCTAGCGGGTTACAATGAGCAGTTCTTC
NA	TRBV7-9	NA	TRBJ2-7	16	CASSLVGATVSYEQYF	TGTGCCAGCAGCTTAGTGGGGGCGACAGTTTCCTACGAGCAGTACTTC
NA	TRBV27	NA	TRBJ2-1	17	CASSFRFAGLRDNEQFF	TGTGCCAGCAGTTTTCGGTTCGCGGGACTTCGCGACAATGAGCAGTTCTTC
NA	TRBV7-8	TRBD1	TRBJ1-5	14	CASSLDRVDQPQHF	TGTGCCAGCAGCTTGGACAGGGTCGATCAGCCCCAGCATTTT
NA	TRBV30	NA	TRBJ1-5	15	CAWSPGGAPRQPQHF	TGTGCCTGGAGTCCCGGAGGGGCCCCTAGGCAGCCCCAGCATTTT
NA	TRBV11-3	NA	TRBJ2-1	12	CASSPGYNEQFF	TGTGCCAGCAGCCCCGGCTACAATGAGCAGTTCTTC
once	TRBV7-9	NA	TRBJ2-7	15	CASSFSRGTQSEQYF	TGTGCCAGCAGCTTTTCCAGGGGTACCCAGAGCGAGCAGTACTTC
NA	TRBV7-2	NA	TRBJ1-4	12	CASSLVGEKLFF	TGTGCCAGCAGCTTAGTCGGTGAAAAACTGTTTTTT
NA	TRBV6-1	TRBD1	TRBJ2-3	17	CASSGPGTGGTQDTQYF	TGTGCCAGCAGTGGTCCAGGGACAGGGGGGACCCAAGATACGCAGTATTTT
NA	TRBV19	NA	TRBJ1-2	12	CASSPRDYGYTF	TGTGCCAGTAGTCCCAGGGACTATGGCTACACCTTC
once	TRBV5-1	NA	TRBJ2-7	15	CASSSGTYASYEQYF	TGCGCCAGCAGCTCAGGGACTTACGCCTCCTACGAGCAGTACTTC
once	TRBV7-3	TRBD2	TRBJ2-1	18	CASSTPTSGGSSYNEQFF	TGTGCCAGCAGCACCCCGACTAGCGGGGGCTCGTCCTACAATGAGCAGTTCTTC
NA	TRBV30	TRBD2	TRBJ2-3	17	CAWTPSGLAGVTDTQYF	TGTGCCTGGACCCCTTCAGGGCTAGCGGGAGTCACAGATACGCAGTATTTT
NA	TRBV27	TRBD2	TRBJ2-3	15	CASTWGGDSTDTQYF	TGTGCCAGCACCTGGGGGGGGGATAGCACAGATACGCAGTATTTT
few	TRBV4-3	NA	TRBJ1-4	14	CASSQDRGSWKLFF	TGCGCCAGCAGCCAAGATCGGGGAAGTTGGAAACTGTTTTTT
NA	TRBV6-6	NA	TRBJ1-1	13	CASTRGGGTEAFF	TGTGCCAGCACGAGAGGGGGGGGCACTGAAGCTTTCTTT
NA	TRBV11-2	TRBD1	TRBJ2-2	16	CASSAEQGMNTGELFF	TGTGCCAGCAGCGCCGAACAGGGGATGAACACCGGGGAGCTGTTTTTT
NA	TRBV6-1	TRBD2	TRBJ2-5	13	CATEREGKETQYF	TGTGCCACCGAGCGGGAGGGGAAAGAGACCCAGTACTTC
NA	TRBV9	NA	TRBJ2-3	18	CASSPGEMGGPSTDTQYF	TGTGCCAGCAGCCCGGGGGAGATGGGGGGACCCAGCACAGATACGCAGTATTTT
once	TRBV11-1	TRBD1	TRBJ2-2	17	CASSFNPGQAAAGELFF	TGTGCCAGCAGCTTCAACCCGGGACAGGCGGCGGCCGGGGAGCTGTTTTTT
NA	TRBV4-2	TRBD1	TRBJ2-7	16	CASSHGGQGLSDEQYF	TGTGCCAGCAGCCATGGGGGACAGGGTTTGAGCGACGAGCAGTACTTC
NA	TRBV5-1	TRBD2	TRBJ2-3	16	CASKRPSGGGTDTQYF	TGCGCCAGCAAGCGTCCTAGCGGGGGGGGCACAGATACGCAGTATTTT
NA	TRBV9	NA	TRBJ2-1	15	CASSVATANYNEQFF	TGTGCCAGCAGCGTTGCGACAGCTAACTACAATGAGCAGTTCTTC
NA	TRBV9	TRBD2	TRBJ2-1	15	CASSVGASGVDEQFF	TGTGCCAGCAGCGTAGGGGCTAGCGGGGTCGATGAGCAGTTCTTC
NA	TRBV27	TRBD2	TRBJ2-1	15	CASSLRRLAVNEQFF	TGTGCCAGCAGTTTACGGCGTCTAGCGGTGAATGAGCAGTTCTTC
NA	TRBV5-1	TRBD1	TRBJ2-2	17	CASSLTRGTGETGELFF	TGCGCCAGCAGCTTGACCCGCGGGACAGGGGAAACCGGGGAGCTGTTTTTT
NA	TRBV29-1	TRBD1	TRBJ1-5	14	CSVGDRGLGQPQHF	TGCAGCGTCGGGGACAGGGGGCTGGGTCAGCCCCAGCATTTT
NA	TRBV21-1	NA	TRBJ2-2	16	CASSSGGQGGTGELFF	TGTGCCAGCAGCTCGGGGGGACAGGGTGGGACCGGGGAGCTGTTTTTT
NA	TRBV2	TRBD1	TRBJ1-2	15	CASSEGTGDLYGYTF	TGTGCCAGCAGTGAAGGGACAGGGGATTTATATGGCTACACCTTC
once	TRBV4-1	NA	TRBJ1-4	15	CASSPWRTGDEKLFF	TGCGCCAGCAGCCCCTGGCGGACGGGGGATGAAAAACTGTTTTTT
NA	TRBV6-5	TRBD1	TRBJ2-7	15	CASSYGFGQGYEQYF	TGTGCCAGCAGTTACGGGTTCGGACAGGGCTACGAGCAGTACTTC
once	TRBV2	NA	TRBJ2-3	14	CASPVGGGTDTQYF	TGTGCCAGCCCCGTGGGAGGAGGCACAGATACGCAGTATTTT
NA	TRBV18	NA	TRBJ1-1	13	CASSPDGTSEAFF	TGTGCCAGCTCACCCGACGGGACATCTGAAGCTTTCTTT
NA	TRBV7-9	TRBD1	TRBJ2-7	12	CASSIQGSEQYF	TGTGCCAGCAGCATACAGGGGTCGGAGCAGTACTTC
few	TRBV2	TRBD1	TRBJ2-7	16	CASSEATGAFSYEQYF	TGTGCCAGCAGTGAAGCTACAGGGGCTTTCTCCTACGAGCAGTACTTC
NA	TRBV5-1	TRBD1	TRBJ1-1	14	CASSYQTGETEAFF	TGCGCCAGCAGCTACCAGACAGGGGAGACTGAAGCTTTCTTT
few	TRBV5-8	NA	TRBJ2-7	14	CASSLGLLAYEQYF	TGTGCCAGCAGCTTGGGCCTACTAGCCTACGAGCAGTACTTC